This T cell receptor (beta chain) stems from a study of T cells in Graves' hyperthyroidism and ophthalmopathy. Findings of the study overall: From stable hyperthyroidism, ophthalmopathy was separated by a 13 V-J model.

The study excluded patients with uncontrolled infection, other autoimmune disease, pregnancy or lactation. The authors took PBMCs from 9.5 to 10 ml fresh peripheral blood. The CDR3 runs 15 residues. Germline loops: CDR1 MNHNS, CDR2 SASEGT. Germline trimming cut 7 bases from V and 4 bases from J; bases unmatched to any gene: 9. About this clonotype: No antigen is known for it.

Authors of the study amplified TCR beta CDR3 regions from RNA transcripts. When the TCR CDR3 underwent first-round RT-PCR, the HTBI primer set was used. Each CDR3 protein is one row after TCRdb ran MiXCR on the multiplex PCR reads. The sample records more than 350,000 distinct CDR3 sequences, roughly 15% being singletons. The sample consisted of blood. This chain connects TRBV6-1 to TRBJ2-2; 7 nucleotides align to TRBD2. The sequence was obtained from a woman aged 60 to 75 with Graves' ophthalmopathy. The CDR3 bases are TGTGCCAGCACCACCCGGGAGGCTATCACCGGGGAGCTGTTTTTT. Translating it yields CASTTREAITGELFF.